A single sample is the source of the 13 T cell receptor beta chains below, sequenced in a study of cytomegalovirus exposure and HLA in healthy donors (dated by TCRdb to the late 2010s). Libraries were built with the immunoSEQ multiplex PCR assay. The multiplex PCR relied on a mix of 60 forward primers for TCR Vbeta segments and 13 reverse primers for TCR Jbeta segments. The table was pulled from immuneACCESS by TCRdb, which kept in-frame rearrangements only. Such tables lose some clones; where checked, under half of the loss comes from unresolved V genes, and the rest has no known cause. This sample holds about 140,000 clones; about 82% were observed only once. 2% to 2.5% of the sample goes to the ten largest clones. The sample was PBMCs. Every receptor here comes from a man aged 25 to 40 in good health and CMV-seronegative.

The CDR3 here is CASSFQDTDTQYF. DNA of the CDR3: TGTGCCAGCAGCTTTCAGGACACAGATACGCAGTATTTT. V usage is TRBV5-4 and J usage is TRBJ2-3; no definite D call. The CDR3 has 13 amino acids. V was pared by 2 bases and J by 2 bases, with 6 bases between. Germline CDR1 reads SGHNT; CDR2 reads YYREEE (reference sequence).

V is TRBV10-3 and J is TRBJ1-5; no clear D. V dropped 2 bases and J dropped 6 bases, with 8 bases sitting between them. The V gene's germline CDR1 is ENHRY and CDR2 SYGVKD. The CDR3 extends over 13 amino acids. CDR3: CAISEVSGQPQHF. The CDR3 DNA reads as TGTGCCATCAGTGAGGTTTCGGGTCAGCCCCAGCATTTT.

This chain connects TRBV29-1 to TRBJ2-5; the D gene is possibly TRBD2 (6 bases). The CDR3 length is 12 residues. Germline V gene sequence: CDR1 SQVTM, CDR2 ANQGSEA. The germline V and J ends were trimmed by 5 bases and 3 bases, with 10 bases remaining between them. The CDR3 is CSVSSVEETQYF. CDR3 in DNA: TGCAGCGTTTCTAGCGTTGAAGAGACCCAGTACTTC.

The rearrangement uses TRBV5-1 and TRBJ2-1; 14 bases fit TRBD2. Germline V gene data show CDR1 as SGHRS and CDR2 as YFSETQ. The CDR3 sequence is 15 residues long. The J segment lost 9 bases and the V segment lost 4 bases, leaving 6 bases of the junction unmatched. The CDR3 sequence: CASSPGLAGVREQFF. The CDR3 bases are TGCGCCAGCAGCCCGGGACTAGCGGGAGTTCGTGAGCAGTTCTTC. Together with reference TRBV5-1 and TRBJ2-1, the CDR3 gives the full variable domain: KAGVTQTPRYLIKTRGQQVTLSCSPISGHRSVSWYQQTPGQGLQFLFEYFSETQRNKGNFPGRFSGRQFSNSRSEMNVSTLELGDSALYLCASSPGLAGVREQFFGPGTRLTVL.

V gene TRBV7-3 combines with J gene TRBJ2-1; D uncertain. Trimming took 2 bases from V and 3 from J, leaving 5 bases between them. CDR1 and CDR2 from the germline V gene are SGHTA and FQGTGA. CDR3 length equals 13 residues. In DNA, the CDR3 is TGTGCCAGCAGCTTAGGCAGCTACAATGAGCAGTTCTTC. Its translation is CASSLGSYNEQFF.

The sample holds one count of this clone. The rearrangement links TRBV28 to TRBJ2-1; 7 bases agree with TRBD2. CDR3 size: 14 residues. CDR1 MDHEN and CDR2 SYDVKM come from the germline V gene. The V gene end was trimmed by 9 bases and the J gene end by 12 bases; junction bases not matched to a gene: 17. The CDR3 spells CASSSAGYLVGQFF. As DNA, the CDR3 is TGTGCCAGTTCCTCAGCGGGATATTTGGTAGGGCAGTTCTTC.

The V gene is TRBV28, the J gene TRBJ1-5; D not resolved. Germline CDR1 reads MDHEN; CDR2 reads SYDVKM. This CDR3 comprises 15 residues. V was pared by 8 bases and J by 4 bases, with 18 bases between. DNA for the CDR3: TGTGCCAGCCGTTCCGATTTGTTGAGGAATCAGCCCCAGCATTTT. This codes for CASRSDLLRNQPQHF.

The genes are TRBV2 and TRBJ1-5, with 11 bases that match TRBD1. The CDR3 is 16 amino acids. Germline lookup yields CDR1 SNHLY and CDR2 FYNNEI. After removal of 6 bases from V and 10 bases from J, the junction contained 14 bases not matched to a gene. In DNA form, the CDR3 reads TGTGCCAGCAGAAATAAGGGGGGACAGGGGGAACATCCCCAGCATTTT. It is translated as CASRNKGGQGEHPQHF.

The chain carries TRBV30 and TRBJ2-1; 7 bases agree with TRBD2. CDR1 and CDR2 from the germline V gene are GTSNPN and SVGIG (reference sequence). This CDR3 has 16 amino acids. J lost 0 bases, V lost 5 bases, and 10 bases had no gene match. As DNA, the CDR3 is TGTGCCTGGGAGAAGGGAGGGGCTAGCTCCTACAATGAGCAGTTCTTC. Translating it yields CAWEKGGASSYNEQFF.

Of note for this clone: This CDR3 is also generated by other DNA sequences in the sample. This sequence joins TRBV15 and TRBJ2-3; possibly TRBD1 for D (5 bases). The germline V gene has CDR1 LNHNV and CDR2 YYDKDF (reference sequence). The CDR3 is made up of 12 amino acids. The V gene lost 5 bases and the J gene lost 5 bases, with 8 bases spanning the gap. The CDR3 DNA reads TGTGCCACCAGCCTAAGGGGAGATACGCAGTATTTT. Its protein product is CATSLRGDTQYF.

This clone showed up just once. The V call is TRBV4-2, the J call TRBJ1-4; the D is unclear. CDR1 and CDR2 (germline): LGHNA, YNFKEQ. The CDR3 spans 14 residues. Trimming stripped 4 bases from V and 11 bases from J, with 17 bases between. The CDR3 nucleotides are TGTGCCAGCAGCCCGCCGGAGGTGGGATTGAAACTGTTTTTT. Translating gives CASSPPEVGLKLFF.

The CDR3 sequence is CASSTSYEQYF. CDR3 DNA sequence: TGTGCCAGCAGCACCAGCTACGAGCAGTACTTC. This sequence joins TRBV7-6 and TRBJ2-7; D remains ambiguous. From germline, CDR1 is SGHVS and CDR2 FNYEAQ. The V end lost 5 bases, the J end lost 3 bases, and 5 bases lay between the germline ends. The CDR3 length is 11 residues.

The chain combines TRBV9 with TRBJ2-3; D may be TRBD1 (5 bases). The CDR3 consists of 15 residues. The germline gives CDR1 SGDLS, CDR2 YYNGEE. Trimming took 0 bases from V and 0 from J, leaving 8 bases between them. The CDR3 nucleotides are TGTGCCAGCAGCGTAGTTCAGGGAAGCACAGATACGCAGTATTTT. This translates into CASSVVQGSTDTQYF.